These T cell receptor beta chains were read from a single sample in a study of cytomegalovirus exposure and HLA in healthy donors. Profiled with immunoSEQ multiplex PCR; TCRdb holds only in-frame clones, not every one. The sample contains under 200,000 clones, over 60% of which appear only once. Sequenced material: PBMCs. These receptors all stem from a female donor in good health and CMV-seronegative. The CDR3 runs from the conserved cysteine through the conserved F or W. D genes are given only for firm matches. Where a row states a size, it is once, few, many or the class of an expanded clone; other rows omit it.

TRBJ2-3 | TRBD2 | - | TRBV5-1 | TGCGCCAGCAGCCTTACTAGCGGGAGGGCAGATACGCAGTATTTT | CASSLTSGRADTQYF
TRBJ1-2 | - | - | TRBV23-1 | TGCGCCAGCAGGGGTCCCCCAGCGTATGGCTACACCTTC | CASRGPPAYGYTF
TRBJ2-5 | TRBD2 | - | TRBV9 | TGTGCCAGCAGCGTAGAATGGGGCGGGGGGGCTGAGACCCAGTACTTC | CASSVEWGGGAETQYF
TRBJ1-1 | - | - | TRBV11-2 | TGTGCCAGCAGCTTAGACGCAGGGCGAAACACTGAAGCTTTCTTT | CASSLDAGRNTEAFF
TRBJ1-3 | TRBD1 | - | TRBV18 | TGTGCCAGCTCACCCGGGACAGGGGATACCAGCACCATATATTTT | CASSPGTGDTSTIYF
TRBJ2-5 | TRBD2 | few | TRBV7-2 | TGTGCCAGCAGCCCAACTAGCGGGGTAACGGAGACCCAGTACTTC | CASSPTSGVTETQYF
TRBJ2-7 | TRBD1 | - | TRBV15 | TGTGCCACCAGCAGAGGGACAGGGGCCTACGAGCAGTACTTC | CATSRGTGAYEQYF
TRBJ1-2 | - | once | TRBV4-1 | TGCGCCAGCAGCGATTGGGCGGGGGCTGGCTATGGCTACACCTTC | CASSDWAGAGYGYTF
TRBJ2-2 | - | - | TRBV30 | TGTGCCTGGAGCCCAACAGGGACCGGGGAGCTGTTTTTT | CAWSPTGTGELFF
TRBJ2-1 | TRBD2 | few | TRBV6-4 | TGTGCCAGCAGTGACTCGGCGGGGGGGCCGAACAATGAGCAGTTCTTC | CASSDSAGGPNNEQFF
TRBJ2-7 | TRBD1 | - | TRBV7-8 | TGTGCCAGCCAAGCAGGGGGACACGAGCAGTACTTC | CASQAGGHEQYF
TRBJ1-2 | - | - | TRBV5-6 | TGTGCCAGCAGTCGGCGCACAGGGTTAGGTGGCTACACCTTC | CASSRRTGLGGYTF
TRBJ1-1 | TRBD1 | - | TRBV27 | TGTGCCAGCAGTTTCATGGGACAGGGGGGGAAGGCTTTCTTT | CASSFMGQGGKAFF
TRBJ1-2 | - | - | TRBV15 | TGTGCCACCAGCAGCTCGGGGAGGGCTCCCTATGGCTACACCTTC | CATSSSGRAPYGYTF
TRBJ1-4 | - | once | TRBV7-9 | TGTGCCAGCAGCACCACCCGAGGAAGGAGGGGCGTTGATCAGTTTTTT | CASSTTRGRRGVDQFF
TRBJ2-7 | TRBD2 | - | TRBV4-2 | TGTGCCAGCAGCCAGAGCCGGGGGGTGGATGGCGACGAGCAGTACTTC | CASSQSRGVDGDEQYF
TRBJ1-1 | - | few | TRBV10-3 | TGTGCCATCAGTGACACAGACAAAGCTTTCTTT | CAISDTDKAFF
TRBJ1-5 | - | - | TRBV19 | TGTGCCAGTAGGACCCGGGACACCTTACTCCAGCCCCAGCATTTT | CASRTRDTLLQPQHF
TRBJ2-1 | - | - | TRBV7-2 | TGTGCCAGCAGGTACAGGGCTGCCTACAATGAGCAGTTCTTC | CASRYRAAYNEQFF
TRBJ1-2 | - | - | TRBV6-5 | TGTGCCAGCAGTTACACTATGGGGACAAACTATGGCTACACCTTC | CASSYTMGTNYGYTF
TRBJ1-2 | - | - | TRBV18 | TGTGCCAGCTCACTCCCCCGGGGGAGAACTAACTATGGCTACACCTTC | CASSLPRGRTNYGYTF
TRBJ2-5 | - | - | TRBV9 | TGTGCCAGCAGCTTGTCGGAGTACGAGACCCAGTACTTC | CASSLSEYETQYF
TRBJ1-2 | - | - | TRBV4-3 | TGCGCCAGCAGCCAAGATTCGGGGGGTGGCTACACCTTC | CASSQDSGGGYTF
TRBJ2-2 | TRBD1 | - | TRBV7-3 | TGTGCCAGCAGCAAAAGGGGACAGGGATACGGGGAGCTGTTTTTT | CASSKRGQGYGELFF
TRBJ2-1 | - | - | TRBV7-2 | TGTGCCAGCAGCTTGCCAGGGAGGAACGAGCAGTTCTTC | CASSLPGRNEQFF
TRBJ1-1 | TRBD1 | - | TRBV5-1 | TGCGCCAGCAGCCCCGGGACAGAGGACACTGAAGCTTTCTTT | CASSPGTEDTEAFF
TRBJ1-1 | TRBD1 | - | TRBV6-1 | TGTGCCAGCAGTGAGGGACAGGGGAACACTGAAGCTTTCTTT | CASSEGQGNTEAFF
TRBJ1-1 | - | - | TRBV6-4 | TGTGCCAGCAGTGATCGGGAGAACAGTGAAGCTTTCTTT | CASSDRENSEAFF
TRBJ1-2 | TRBD1 | - | TRBV11-3 | TGTGCCAGCAGCTCCCTCGGACAGGGCGTCGGTGGCTACACCTTC | CASSSLGQGVGGYTF
TRBJ2-2 | - | - | TRBV28 | TGTGCCAGCACTAAAAGCGGGGAGCTGTTTTTT | CASTKSGELFF
TRBJ2-2 | TRBD2 | - | TRBV4-2 | TGTGCCAGCAGCCTGACTAGCGGGACGAACACCGGGGAGCTGTTTTTT | CASSLTSGTNTGELFF
TRBJ1-4 | - | - | TRBV5-6 | TGTGCCAGCAGCTTGAGGGCAGGGGTCGGTGAAAAACTGTTTTTT | CASSLRAGVGEKLFF
TRBJ2-7 | TRBD2 | few | TRBV5-8 | TGTGCCAGCAGCTGGAGCGGGAGTAACAACGAGCAGTACTTC | CASSWSGSNNEQYF
TRBJ1-2 | - | - | TRBV6-5 | TGTGCCAGCAGTTACATGGAAGGGGGAAACTATGGCTACACCTTC | CASSYMEGGNYGYTF
TRBJ1-2 | - | - | TRBV9 | TGTGCCAGCAGCGACCTGGGACACCTGAGGTATGGCTACACCTTC | CASSDLGHLRYGYTF
TRBJ2-3 | TRBD2 | - | TRBV18 | TGTGCCAGCTCGCCCGGACTAGCGGGATCTACGCAGTATTTT | CASSPGLAGSTQYF
TRBJ2-2 | - | - | TRBV19 | TGTGCCAGTAGTATAGGGGACTTAACTGGGGAGCTGTTTTTT | CASSIGDLTGELFF
TRBJ2-5 | - | - | TRBV7-2 | TGTGCCAGCAGCTTAATGGTCTTGGGGAGAGAGACCCAGTACTTC | CASSLMVLGRETQYF
TRBJ1-4 | - | - | TRBV7-9 | TGTGCCAGCAGCTTAGGTCAGGCCTATAATGAAAAACTGTTTTTT | CASSLGQAYNEKLFF
TRBJ2-7 | TRBD2 | few | TRBV7-2 | TGTGCCAGCAGCAGTTACAGGGCGAATAGCGGGGGGGAGCAGTACTTC | CASSSYRANSGGEQYF
TRBJ2-7 | TRBD1 | - | TRBV13 | TGTGCCAGCAGCTTAAGCCGTCGAGGACAGGCATCCTACGAGCAGTACTTC | CASSLSRRGQASYEQYF